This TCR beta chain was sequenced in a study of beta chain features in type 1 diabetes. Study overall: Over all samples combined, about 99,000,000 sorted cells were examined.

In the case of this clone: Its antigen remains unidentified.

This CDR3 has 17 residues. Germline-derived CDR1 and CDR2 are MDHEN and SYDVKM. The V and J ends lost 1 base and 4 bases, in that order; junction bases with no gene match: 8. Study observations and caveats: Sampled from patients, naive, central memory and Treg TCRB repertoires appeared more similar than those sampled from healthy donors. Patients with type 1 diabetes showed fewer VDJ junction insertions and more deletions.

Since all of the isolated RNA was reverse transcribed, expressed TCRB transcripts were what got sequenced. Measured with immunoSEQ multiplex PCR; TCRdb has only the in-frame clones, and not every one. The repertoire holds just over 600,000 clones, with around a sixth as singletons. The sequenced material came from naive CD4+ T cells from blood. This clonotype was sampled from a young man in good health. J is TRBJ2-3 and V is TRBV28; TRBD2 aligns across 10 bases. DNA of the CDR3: TGTGCCAGCAGTTTATCGGCTAGCGGGGGAAAGGCAGATACGCAGTATTTT. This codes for CASSLSASGGKADTQYF.